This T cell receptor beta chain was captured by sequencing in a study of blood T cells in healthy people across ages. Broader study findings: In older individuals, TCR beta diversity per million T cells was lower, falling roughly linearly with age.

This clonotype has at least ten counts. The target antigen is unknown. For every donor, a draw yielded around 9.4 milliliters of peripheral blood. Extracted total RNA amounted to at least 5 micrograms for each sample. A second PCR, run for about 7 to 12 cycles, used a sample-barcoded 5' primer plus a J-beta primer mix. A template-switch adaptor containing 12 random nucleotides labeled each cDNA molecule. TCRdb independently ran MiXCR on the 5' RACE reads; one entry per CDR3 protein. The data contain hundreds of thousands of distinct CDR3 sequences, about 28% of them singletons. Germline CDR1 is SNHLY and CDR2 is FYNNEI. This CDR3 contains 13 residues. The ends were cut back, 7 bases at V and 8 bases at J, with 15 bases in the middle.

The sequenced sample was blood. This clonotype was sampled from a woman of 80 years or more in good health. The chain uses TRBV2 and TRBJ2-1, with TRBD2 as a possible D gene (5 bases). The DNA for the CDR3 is TGTGCCAGCAACCGAAACGGGGTTGATGAGCAGTTCTTC. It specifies CASNRNGVDEQFF.